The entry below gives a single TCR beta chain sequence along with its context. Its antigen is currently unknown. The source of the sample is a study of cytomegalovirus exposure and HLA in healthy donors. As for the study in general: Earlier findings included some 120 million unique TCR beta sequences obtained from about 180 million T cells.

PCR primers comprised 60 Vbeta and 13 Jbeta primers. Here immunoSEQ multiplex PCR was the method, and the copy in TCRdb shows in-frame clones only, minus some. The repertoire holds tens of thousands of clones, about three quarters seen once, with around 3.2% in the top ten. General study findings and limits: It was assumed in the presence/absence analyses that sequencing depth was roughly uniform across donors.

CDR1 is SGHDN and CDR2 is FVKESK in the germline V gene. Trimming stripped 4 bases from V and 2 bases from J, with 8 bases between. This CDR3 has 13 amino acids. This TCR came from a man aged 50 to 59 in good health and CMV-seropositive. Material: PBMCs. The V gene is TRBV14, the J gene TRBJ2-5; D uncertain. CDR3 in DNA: TGTGCCAGCAGCCTCCTCTTTCAAGAGACCCAGTACTTC. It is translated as CASSLLFQETQYF.